This T cell receptor beta chain was sequenced for a study of shared T cell receptors in the human thymus. V was shortened by 0 bases and J by 2 bases, with 8 bases between the two germline ends. Germline V gene data show CDR1 as SGHDT and CDR2 as YYEEEE. The CDR3 totals 14 residues. Measured with immunoSEQ multiplex PCR; TCRdb has only the in-frame clones, and not every one. The profile covers 550,000 to 800,000 clones, with over 75% appearing a single time and around 0.0094% taken by the ten largest. For this clone: This sample includes further DNA sequences coding for the same CDR3.

The sample also formed part of further work on human thymus T cells. From that paper: Thymus specimens were resections from corrective heart surgery. V and J genes seemed to be used with bias in thymic and blood repertoires.

The chain has TRBV5-6 and TRBJ2-5, with D unresolved. Sequencing was carried out using thymocytes. This receptor was obtained from a girl less than two years old with a congenital heart defect. CDR3 bases: TGTGCCAGCAGCTTGGGCGGAGTTCAAGAGACCCAGTACTTC. Translating gives CASSLGGVQETQYF. Using reference TRBV5-6 and TRBJ2-5 for the parts outside the CDR3, the full variable domain is DAGVTQSPTHLIKTRGQQVTLRCSPKSGHDTVSWYQQALGQGPQFIFQYYEEEERQRGNFPDRFSGHQFPNYSSELNVNALLLGDSALYLCASSLGGVQETQYFGPGTRLLVL.